The source of this TCR beta chain is a study of shared clonotypes between healthy human individuals. The CDR3 extends over 13 amino acids. Looked up from germline, CDR1 is KGHSH and CDR2 is LQKENI. V lost 5 bases, J lost 3 bases, and 10 bases lay in between. Negatively enriched CD4+ T cells were divided by CD45RA into naive and memory. Here immunoSEQ multiplex PCR was the method, and the copy in TCRdb shows in-frame clones only, minus some. The table includes about 2.4 million clones, approximately 92% detected once. The receptor's source is a man younger than 35 in good health. Sequencing used naive CD4+ T cells sorted from blood. Documented subset: CD45RA+ positively selected. The J gene is TRBJ1-1, the V gene TRBV18, with D possibly TRBD1 on 5 matching bases. The CDR3 is CASSKSGDTEAFF. Written as DNA, the CDR3 is TGTGCCAGCTCAAAGTCGGGGGACACTGAAGCTTTCTTT.